This T cell receptor beta chain came from a study of cytomegalovirus exposure and HLA in healthy donors (dated by TCRdb to between 2016 and 2019). At the level of the whole study: An earlier analysis of roughly 610 of the donors reported over 250 Gb of sequence data and about 120 million unique TCR beta sequences obtained from around 170 million T cells. The genetic ancestry cluster associated with self-reported Caucasian donors included about 81% of the 398 genotyped donors. Using immunosequencing, the study profiled T cell repertoires from 666 subjects and related those repertoires to cytomegalovirus serostatus. Because of strong linkage in the cohort, a few DR-DQ haplotypes were treated as single units for association and clustering. Donor age, sex, ethnicity and CMV serostatus were compiled together with the repertoire data. On average, roughly 250,000 unique TCR beta nucleotide sequences were sequenced per donor among about 400 genotyped donors of the cohort, with roughly 18% of those sequences being non-productive. All discovery cohort repertoires had been generated on a single sequencing platform. HLA typing included class I and class II loci at four-digit resolution. In addition to the first cohort of about 650 subjects, a separate validation cohort of under 150 different subjects was used. The number of donors typed differed by locus, with about 629-630 for A, B, C, DRB1 and DQB1, more than 500 for DQA1, under 610 for DPA1, and roughly 450 for DPB1. Genome-wide SNP genotypes for about three fifths of the 666 donors were used in a later genetic analysis, which treated that subset as a discovery cohort. In an earlier analysis of 550 to 700 of the donors, high-throughput TCR beta sequencing was used to judge whether each TCR beta V gene segment behaved as functional or pseudogenic. The later analysis used no new phenotypic data to find candidate immune exposures, relying instead on TCR beta sequences and their occurrence across donors. The aim of the study was to test whether cataloging public T cell receptors could identify signatures of past pathogen exposure. To study patterns of TCR occurrence, a later analysis re-analyzed previously published TCR beta repertoires from around 660 donors and added high-resolution HLA genotyping. The study combined high-throughput TCR immunosequencing, statistical association of individual TCRs with disease status, and machine learning to predict cytomegalovirus infection status. About 330 gigabases of sequencing data and about 92 million unique TCR sequences made up an early release that covered 500 to 650 HLA-typed donors.

The library was generated by the immunoSEQ multiplex PCR assay. A mixture of 60 forward primers for TCR Vbeta segments and 13 reverse primers for TCR Jbeta segments was used in the multiplex PCR. A multiplex PCR assay on genomic DNA amplified the CDR3 region of rearranged TCR beta genes. The amplified TCR beta libraries were sequenced on the Illumina HiSeq System as 87-base-pair reads. Concerning the study's data processing: A later analysis counted some 74 million unique TCR beta chains across the 666 repertoires, and 10 million to 12 million of these chains were shared by at least two donors. A nearest-neighbor algorithm error-corrected the raw reads and collapsed the reads into unique sequences, merging closely related sequences to remove PCR and sequencing errors. CDR3 sequences were aligned to IMGT reference sequences to assign V, D and J gene segments. Each retained sequence needed at least a six-nucleotide match to both a V gene segment and a J gene segment. A rearrangement was called productive if the CDR3 had no stop codons and remained in frame with V and J, and every other rearrangement was called non-productive. CDR3 was defined by IMGT convention, running from the second conserved V-encoded cysteine to the conserved J-encoded phenylalanine. Sequences without an unambiguous match to a single V gene segment were excluded from the earlier analysis of about 600 of the donors. An earlier analysis of around 600 of the donors classified V segments as functional when productive rearrangements were above 56.7% and as segregating when the standard deviation between donors was above 5%. A statistical classification framework was built for diagnosing cytomegalovirus status from the catalog of TCR beta chain sequences. A later analysis assigned V and J genes by comparing TCR nucleotide sequences with IMGT/GENE-DB human TR gene sequences. The TCRdist pipeline was used in a later analysis to assign CDR3 sequences and most-parsimonious VDJ recombination scenarios. A later analysis defined each TCR beta chain by its CDR3 amino acid sequence plus V-gene family, and excluded reads lacking a unique V-gene family. In a later analysis, several hundred highly shared, low-generation-probability nucleotide sequences were removed to address suspected cross-contamination and a sequencing artifact. In a later analysis, a clonal expansion index for each public chain was calculated from normalized within-repertoire ranks of inferred template counts. A later analysis computed generation probabilities with a VDJ recombination model fitted to out-of-frame rearrangements, and checked the results against IGoR. In a later analysis, TCR-TCR, TCR-HLA and TCR-CMV co-occurrence was scored with hypergeometric tests, and a repertoire-size bias correction was applied to TCR pairs. A later analysis estimated false discovery rates by permuting HLA or CMV assignments 20 times. A later analysis grouped co-occurring TCRs with DBSCAN, adding TCRdist sequence similarity when clustering within HLA-allele-positive subsets. Repertoires with fewer than 30,000 or more than 120,000 public chains, plus five repertoires with anomalous nucleotide sharing, were excluded from co-occurrence clustering. TCRdb provides this immuneACCESS table in a form limited to in-frame rearrangements. Some clones are lacking; in checked studies, under half of them reflect an unresolved V gene, and why the rest are absent is not known. That table gives V, J and clone size, and the DNA gave D and trimming. The sample contains approximately 200,000 clones, 85% of them found a single time. The ten largest clones capture over 1% of the sample.

Comment on this clone: Its recognized antigen is unknown. Base qualities are missing; no much larger clone stands one base away.

Results the study describes overall, beyond this receptor: Because some donors lacked HLA typing at each locus, the association tests relied only on the typed subset. A later analysis found that most CMV-associated TCR beta chains appeared HLA-restricted, with HLA associations seemingly driven largely by CMV exposure. In a later analysis, HLA-associated TCR beta chains were found to be more clonally expanded and to have lower generation probabilities than equally common non-associated chains. Some IMGT-functional V segments, including TRBV6-2 and TRBV6-3, could not be told apart with the 87-base-pair reads, so those segments were excluded. Correlated functional status among segregating V segments might reflect linkage disequilibrium, but an unknown experimental factor could not be ruled out. The authors suggested that the approach could potentially be extended to other disease states and immunological phenotypes. A later analysis associated 15,000 or so TCR beta sequences with specific HLA alleles at a false discovery rate of 0.05. Seventeen rarely observed V segments, including chromosome 9 orphons, were excluded from the earlier analysis of approximately 600 of the donors because counts were too low. A total of some 180 TCR beta chains were listed by the study as associated with cytomegalovirus. The presence/absence analyses assumed that sequencing depth was roughly uniform across donors, and that assumption may not be true. Compared with the 666-donor mean, donors in an Asian-associated ancestry cluster had fewer N-insertions in productive TCRs, according to a later genetic analysis. For the cohort, immune exposure information was limited to CMV serostatus. A group of highly shared sequence variants was considered likely to be a technical artifact of the sequencing pipeline. Cytomegalovirus status was reported to be diagnosed by the classifier with high specificity and sensitivity in both the original and validation cohorts. A later analysis reported that several top co-occurrence clusters appeared linked to parvovirus B19, influenza, CMV and Epstein-Barr virus. In this cohort, only TCR beta chains were sequenced, and detectable features were limited by the absence of alpha or paired-chain data. Across donors, most TCR sequences were observed very rarely, whereas some public TCRs were present in many individuals. A further reported finding was that TCR beta sequences accurately predicted the HLA-A and HLA-B alleles for most subjects in the first cohort. An earlier analysis of several hundred of the donors showed that most TCR beta V segments appeared in productive rearrangements either about 87% or about 30% of the time, which broadly matched IMGT annotations. Three of the identified cytomegalovirus-associated TCR beta chains were confirmed in vitro to be specific for cytomegalovirus antigens. In a later analysis, the rate of TCR association differed among HLA loci, with DRB1 alleles having the most associated TCRs and HLA-C alleles having the fewest. V-gene and J-gene trimming of TCR beta chains was associated with a missense DCLRE1C variant in a later genetic analysis, and the association was replicated in an independent cohort. When HLA alleles, especially DR and DQ, strongly co-occurred, attributing TCR associations to individual alleles was difficult.

In total, approximately 690 healthy bone marrow donors made up the cohort. All cohort members were sampled while nominally healthy, although unrecorded immune exposures were likely present. CMV serostatus was positive for roughly 290 and negative for about 50% of the roughly 700 cohort members, and was not recorded for this donor. Each donor provided a peripheral blood sample, and peripheral blood mononuclear cells were used for TCR beta sequencing. Genomic DNA was extracted from the blood cell samples with the Qiagen DNeasy Blood Extraction Kit. The CDR3 sequence holds 16 residues, the cysteine and phenylalanine included. Only the CDR3 portion is preserved as DNA: 48 bases, with reading frame beginning at the first base. Trimming accounts for 1 base at V and 2 bases at J, while the number of junction bases matched to no gene is 6. The germline V gene (reference sequence) supplies CDR1 PRHDT and CDR2 FYEKMQ.

The chain couples TRBV13 to TRBJ2-7; 9 central bases correspond to TRBD1. The source of this sequence is a human donor in good health. The sequenced sample was PBMCs. CDR3 sequence: CASSLVRTGVTYEQYF. The base sequence is TGTGCCAGCAGCTTAGTTCGGACAGGGGTAACCTACGAGCAGTACTTC.